The following is a T cell receptor beta chain sequence with its context. CDR1 is SNHLY and CDR2 is FYNNEI in the germline V gene. This CDR3 has 12 amino acids. V lost 6 bases and J 8 bases, leaving 13 bases between the germline ends. The data derive from a study of T-cell reconstitution after alpha-beta-depleted transplantation in children. It was with unique molecular identifiers that the TCRbeta library was prepared. MiXCR, applied by TCRdb to the PCR reads, yields one record per CDR3 protein. The sample shows around 500,000 distinct CDR3 sequences, around 13% of them seen only once. The genes are TRBV2 and TRBJ1-2, with D hard to call. This clonotype was sampled from a human donor who donated a stem cell graft to a child with combined immunodeficiency. This specimen consisted of PBMCs from the stem cell graft donor, obtained from the stem cell graft. The CDR3, as DNA: TGTGCCAGCAGGAGGGATCTAACCGGCTACACCTTC. Encoded protein: CASRRDLTGYTF.